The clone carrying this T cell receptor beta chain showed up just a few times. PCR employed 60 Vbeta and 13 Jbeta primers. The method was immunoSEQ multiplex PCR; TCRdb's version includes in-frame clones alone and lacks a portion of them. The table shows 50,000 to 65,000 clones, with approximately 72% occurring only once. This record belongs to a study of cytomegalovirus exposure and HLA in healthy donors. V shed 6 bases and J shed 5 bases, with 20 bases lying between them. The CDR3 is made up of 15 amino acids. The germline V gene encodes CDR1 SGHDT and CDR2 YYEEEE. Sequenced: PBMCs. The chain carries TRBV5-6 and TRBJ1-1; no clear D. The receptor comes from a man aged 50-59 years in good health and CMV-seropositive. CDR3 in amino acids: CASTTPRRAKTEAFF. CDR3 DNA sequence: TGTGCCAGCACTACCCCCAGGCGCGCGAAGACTGAAGCTTTCTTT.